A single T cell receptor beta chain is shown here with its context. Symptom resolution, clearance, or two negative PCRs marked donors in Cohort 3 as recovered. This table comes from immunoSEQ multiplex PCR, and its TCRdb copy is limited to in-frame clones, with some not included. The sample records around 110,000 clones, about four fifths being singletons. The CDR3 covers 15 residues. V shed 2 bases, J shed 2 bases, and the junction held 1 base outside the gene matches. Germline CDR1 and CDR2: MNHNS and SASEGT. This sample is part of a study of blood T cell repertoires in COVID-19. Turning to the study itself: Nucleic acid was either cDNA or gDNA, and it came from T cells, B-cell-depleted T cells, or PBMCs.

The sequence was obtained from a woman younger than 45 who had recovered from COVID-19. J is TRBJ2-3 and V is TRBV6-1; 10 bases map to TRBD2. The sequenced sample was PBMCs or T cells enriched from blood (not recorded which). The CDR3 sequence: CASSELAGATDTQYF. CDR3 DNA sequence: TGTGCCAGCAGTGAACTAGCGGGAGCCACAGATACGCAGTATTTT.